The rows below give T cell receptor beta chains drawn from one sample of a study of shared clonotypes between healthy human individuals. Clones were read by immunoSEQ multiplex PCR, and TCRdb kept only the in-frame ones, dropping some. The data contain some 1,600,000 clones, 95% to 99% of them seen just once; the ten biggest clones take up roughly 0.45%. Sequenced input: naive CD4+ T cells sorted from blood. The receptors shown here come from a man aged 25-45 years in good health. Both conserved end residues are part of each CDR3. Each record gives: V gene, J gene, CDR3 protein.

TRBV27	TRBJ2-7	CASSARDTGSTEQYF
TRBV6-5	TRBJ2-1	CASTKTGQLEQFF
TRBV18	TRBJ2-5	CASSADRGSETQYF
TRBV7-8	TRBJ2-5	CASSPIPGREGRETQYF
TRBV18	TRBJ1-2	CASSLLPAMDYGYTF
TRBV25-1	TRBJ2-2	CASSVARGAGELFF
TRBV2	TRBJ2-7	CASRETGVGGNEQYF
TRBV23-1	TRBJ2-7	CASSLQSSYEQYF
TRBV28	TRBJ2-1	CASSPWGNGYNEQFF
TRBV7-7	TRBJ2-1	CASSDGTSGRSEQFF
TRBV19	TRBJ1-2	CASSIRNYGYTF
TRBV11-2	TRBJ1-2	CASSLAGIDYGYTF
TRBV4-3	TRBJ2-7	CASSQAHGSLAGRTEQYF
TRBV28	TRBJ2-3	CASSFSWVGTDTQYF
TRBV5-1	TRBJ1-2	CASSPDRDYTF
TRBV28	TRBJ2-7	CASTTTGTGPYEQYF
TRBV5-1	TRBJ2-7	CASSFGGTAYEQYF
TRBV7-9	TRBJ1-1	CASRPSLTGGKDEAFF
TRBV5-4	TRBJ2-1	CASSLDMDYYNEQFF
TRBV13	TRBJ2-5	CASSLGLRAHEEETQYF
TRBV29-1	TRBJ2-1	CSVEPQSRYNEQFF
TRBV5-1	TRBJ2-7	CASSLAFMSYEQYF
TRBV29-1	TRBJ2-7	CSVAQGSLSYEQYF